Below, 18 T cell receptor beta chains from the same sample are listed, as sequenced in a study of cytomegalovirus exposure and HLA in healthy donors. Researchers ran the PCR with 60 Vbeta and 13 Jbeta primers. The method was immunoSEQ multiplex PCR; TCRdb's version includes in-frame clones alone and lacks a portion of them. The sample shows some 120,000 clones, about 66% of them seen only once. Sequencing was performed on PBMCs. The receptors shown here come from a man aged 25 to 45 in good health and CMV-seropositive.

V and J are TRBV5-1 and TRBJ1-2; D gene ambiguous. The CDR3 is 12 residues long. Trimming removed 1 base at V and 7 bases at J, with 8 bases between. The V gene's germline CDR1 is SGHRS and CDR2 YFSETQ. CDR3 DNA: TGCGCCAGCAGCTTGTCCGGGGTTGGCTACACCTTC. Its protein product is CASSLSGVGYTF.

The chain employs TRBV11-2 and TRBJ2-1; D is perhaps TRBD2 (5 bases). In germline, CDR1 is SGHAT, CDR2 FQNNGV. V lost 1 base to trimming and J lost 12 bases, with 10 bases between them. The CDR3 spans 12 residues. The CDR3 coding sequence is TGTGCCAGCAGCTTAGCGGTAGCGTCGCAGTTCTTC. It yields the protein CASSLAVASQFF. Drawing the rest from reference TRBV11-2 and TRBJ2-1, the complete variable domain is EAGVAQSPRYKIIEKRQSVAFWCNPISGHATLYWYQQILGQGPKLLIQFQNNGVVDDSQLPKDRFSAERLKGVDSTLKIQPAKLEDSAVYLCASSLAVASQFFGPGTRLTVL.

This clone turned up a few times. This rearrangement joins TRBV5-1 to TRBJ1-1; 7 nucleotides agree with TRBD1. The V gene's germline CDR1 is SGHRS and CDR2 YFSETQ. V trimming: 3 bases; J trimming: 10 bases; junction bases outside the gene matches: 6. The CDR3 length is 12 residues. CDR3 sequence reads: CASSSDRVAAFF. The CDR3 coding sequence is TGCGCCAGCAGCTCCGACAGGGTAGCAGCTTTCTTT. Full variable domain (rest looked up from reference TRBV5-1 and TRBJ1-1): KAGVTQTPRYLIKTRGQQVTLSCSPISGHRSVSWYQQTPGQGLQFLFEYFSETQRNKGNFPGRFSGRQFSNSRSEMNVSTLELGDSALYLCASSSDRVAAFFGQGTRLTVV.

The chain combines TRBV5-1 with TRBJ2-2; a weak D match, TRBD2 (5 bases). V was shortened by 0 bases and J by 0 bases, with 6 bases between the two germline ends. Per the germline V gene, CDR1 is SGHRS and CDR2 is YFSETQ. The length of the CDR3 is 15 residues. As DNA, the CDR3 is TGCGCCAGCAGCTTGGTCGGGGCGAACACCGGGGAGCTGTTTTTT. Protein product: CASSLVGANTGELFF. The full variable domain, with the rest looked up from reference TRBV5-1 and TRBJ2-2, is KAGVTQTPRYLIKTRGQQVTLSCSPISGHRSVSWYQQTPGQGLQFLFEYFSETQRNKGNFPGRFSGRQFSNSRSEMNVSTLELGDSALYLCASSLVGANTGELFFGEGSRLTVL.

In nucleotides, the CDR3 is TGTGCCAGCAGTTACGGAGCGGGAGATGACAATGAGCAGTTCTTC. As protein: CASSYGAGDDNEQFF. This chain connects TRBV6-6 to TRBJ2-1, with 8 bases fitting TRBD2. This CDR3 is built from 15 residues. Trimming cost V 2 bases and J 5 bases; bases outside gene matches: 5. Germline V gives CDR1 MNHNY, CDR2 SVGAGI (reference sequence).

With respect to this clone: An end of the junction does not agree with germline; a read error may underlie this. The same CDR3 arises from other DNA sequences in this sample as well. The CDR3, as DNA: TGTGCTAGCAGCCCCTTTGCACTTAATCAAGAGACCCAGTACTTC. Protein sequence: CASSPFALNQETQYF. The chain is built from TRBV4-2 and TRBJ2-5, with D unresolved. CDR1 and CDR2 (germline): LGHNA, YNFKEQ. The CDR3 has 15 amino acids.

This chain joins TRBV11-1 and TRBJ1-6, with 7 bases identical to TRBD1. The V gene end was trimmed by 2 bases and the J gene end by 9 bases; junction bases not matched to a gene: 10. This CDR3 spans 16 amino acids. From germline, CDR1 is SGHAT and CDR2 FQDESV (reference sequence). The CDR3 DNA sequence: TGTGCCAGCAGCTTACTCAACAGGGGATTGTTTTCACCCCTCCACTTT. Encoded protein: CASSLLNRGLFSPLHF.

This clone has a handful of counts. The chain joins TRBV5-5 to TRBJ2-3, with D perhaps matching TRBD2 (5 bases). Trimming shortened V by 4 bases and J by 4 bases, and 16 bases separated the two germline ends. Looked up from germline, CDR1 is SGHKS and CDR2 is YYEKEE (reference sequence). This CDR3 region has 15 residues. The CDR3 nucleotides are TGTGCCAGCAGCCCTGACTTTATGCGGGCAGATACGCAGTATTTT. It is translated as CASSPDFMRADTQYF.

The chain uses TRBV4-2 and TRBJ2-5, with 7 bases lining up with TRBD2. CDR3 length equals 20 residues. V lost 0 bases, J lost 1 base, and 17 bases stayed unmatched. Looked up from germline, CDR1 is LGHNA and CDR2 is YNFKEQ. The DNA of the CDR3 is TGTGCCAGCAGCCAAGACCCCTTTACCATAACGGGAGGATTCCAAGAGACCCAGTACTTC. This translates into CASSQDPFTITGGFQETQYF.

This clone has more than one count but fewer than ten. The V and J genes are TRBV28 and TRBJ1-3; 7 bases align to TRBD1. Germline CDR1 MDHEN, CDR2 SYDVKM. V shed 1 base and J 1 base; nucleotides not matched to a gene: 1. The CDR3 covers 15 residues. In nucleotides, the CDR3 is TGTGCCAGCAGTTTATTGACAGGGTCTGGAAACACCATATATTTT. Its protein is CASSLLTGSGNTIYF.

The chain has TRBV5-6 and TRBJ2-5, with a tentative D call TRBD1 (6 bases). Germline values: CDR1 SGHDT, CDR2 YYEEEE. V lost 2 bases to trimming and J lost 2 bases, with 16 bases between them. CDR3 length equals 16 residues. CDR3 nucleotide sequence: TGTGCCAGCAGCTTAAGTCCGACAGGTACTCAAGAGACCCAGTACTTC. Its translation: CASSLSPTGTQETQYF.

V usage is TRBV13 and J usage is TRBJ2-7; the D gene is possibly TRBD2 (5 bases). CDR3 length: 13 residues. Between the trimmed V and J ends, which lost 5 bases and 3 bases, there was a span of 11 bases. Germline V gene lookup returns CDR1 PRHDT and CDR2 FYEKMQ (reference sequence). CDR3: CASSQGLYYEQYF. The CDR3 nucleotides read TGTGCCAGCAGCCAAGGACTTTACTACGAGCAGTACTTC.

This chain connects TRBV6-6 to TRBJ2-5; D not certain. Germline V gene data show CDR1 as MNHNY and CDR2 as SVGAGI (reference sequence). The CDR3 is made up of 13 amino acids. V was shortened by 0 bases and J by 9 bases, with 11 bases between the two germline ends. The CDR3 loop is CASSYSSVVAQYF. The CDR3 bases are TGTGCCAGCAGTTACTCGAGTGTCGTCGCCCAGTACTTC.

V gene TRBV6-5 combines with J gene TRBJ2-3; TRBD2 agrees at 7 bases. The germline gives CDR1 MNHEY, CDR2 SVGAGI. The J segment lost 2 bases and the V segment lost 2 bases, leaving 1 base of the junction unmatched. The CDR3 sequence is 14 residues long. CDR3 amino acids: CASSYGRATDTQYF. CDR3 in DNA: TGTGCCAGCAGTTACGGGAGGGCCACAGATACGCAGTATTTT.

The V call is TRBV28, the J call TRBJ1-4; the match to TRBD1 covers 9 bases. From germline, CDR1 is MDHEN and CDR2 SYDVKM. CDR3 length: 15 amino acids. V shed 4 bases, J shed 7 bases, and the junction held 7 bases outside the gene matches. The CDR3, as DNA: TGTGCCAGCAGTTCCCCGGAGACAGGGGGTGAAAAACTGTTTTTT. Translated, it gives CASSSPETGGEKLFF.

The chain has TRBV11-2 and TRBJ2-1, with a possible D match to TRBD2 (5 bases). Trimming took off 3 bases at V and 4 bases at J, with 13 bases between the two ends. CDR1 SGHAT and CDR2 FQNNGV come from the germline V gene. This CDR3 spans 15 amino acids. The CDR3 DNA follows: TGTGCCAGCAGCTTTCTAGCCCAGACATACAATGAGCAGTTCTTC. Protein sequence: CASSFLAQTYNEQFF.

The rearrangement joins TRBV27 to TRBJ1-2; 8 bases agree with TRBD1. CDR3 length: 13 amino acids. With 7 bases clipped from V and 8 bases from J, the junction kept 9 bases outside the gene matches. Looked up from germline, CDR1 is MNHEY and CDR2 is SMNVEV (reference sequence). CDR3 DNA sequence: TGTGCCAGCACGGACAGGGCGTCGGGGGGCTACACCTTC. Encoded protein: CASTDRASGGYTF.

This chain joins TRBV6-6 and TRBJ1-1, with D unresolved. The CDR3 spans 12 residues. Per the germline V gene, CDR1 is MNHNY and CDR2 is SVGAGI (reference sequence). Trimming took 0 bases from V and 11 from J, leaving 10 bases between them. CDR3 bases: TGTGCCAGCAGTTACTCGAGACAATTGGCTTTCTTT. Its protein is CASSYSRQLAFF.